One sample yielded the 26 T cell receptor beta chains listed below, sequenced in a study of regulatory T cells in long-lasting Graves disease. Time point noted: newly diagnosed GD, antithyroid drugs for less than 3 months. The TCR library was made from RNA that had been extracted from PBMCs in TRIzol. Researchers made TCR beta libraries by using iRepertoire HTBI primers and running Arm-PCR on CDR3 regions. MiXCR, run by TCRdb on the multiplex PCR reads, gives a single entry per CDR3 protein. Among 200,000 to 250,000 distinct CDR3 sequences listed, around 20% were seen once. This specimen was peripheral blood mononuclear cells (PBMCs), taken at new diagnosis, from a patient treated with antithyroid drugs. Source of these receptors: a female donor with Graves disease.

A single count supports this clonotype. The chain has TRBV30 and TRBJ2-7, with D possibly being TRBD1 (6 bases). The germline V gene has CDR1 GTSNPN and CDR2 SVGIG (reference sequence). This CDR3 region has 15 residues. V gave up 4 bases and J gave up 3 bases, with 19 bases separating them. For the CDR3, the DNA is TGTGCCTGGATGGGTCCGGGACAAGCACACTACGAGCAGTACTTC. Amino acid sequence: CAWMGPGQAHYEQYF.

V is TRBV7-2 and J is TRBJ2-3; weak D call: TRBD1 (6 bases). The assigned J gene may be wrong: the sequence end matches TRBJ1-1 better. CDR1 and CDR2 from the germline V gene are SGHTA and FQGNSA. The CDR3 is made up of 15 amino acids. CDR3 in amino acids: CASSSLGGWLTEAFF. CDR3 DNA sequence: TGTGCCAGCAGCTCCCTAGGGGGATGGCTCACTGAAGCTTTCTTT.

This clonotype was picked up many times. CDR3 nucleotides: TGTGCCAGCAGCTTAGCGCGGGAAGATGGCTACACCTTC. Its translation is CASSLAREDGYTF. This chain connects TRBV7-2 to TRBJ1-2; D gene unclear. The CDR3 runs to 13 residues. Germline assignment: CDR1 SGHTA and CDR2 FQGNSA. V lost 0 bases, J lost 6 bases, and 8 bases lay in between.

This clonotype occurred a few times. A single base separates this from a much larger clone, so it may be a read error. The missing conserved phenylalanine or tryptophan at the end of this CDR3 makes a read error likely. The V call is TRBV12-3 or TRBV12-4, the J call TRBJ2-1; 8 bases are shared with TRBD1. The CDR3 sequence is 15 residues long. V lost 6 bases to trimming and J lost 9 bases; unmatched junction nucleotides: 13. CDR3 sequence (DNA): TGTGCCAGCAGGGACAGGGATCGAGACTTAGGTGAGCAGTTCTCC. Translated, it gives CASRDRDRDLGEQFS.

This clonotype was counted ten times or more. This rearrangement joins TRBV5-4 to TRBJ1-1; no clear D gene. Germline V gene lookup returns CDR1 SGHNT and CDR2 YYREEE (reference sequence). Trimming removed 0 bases from V and 7 bases from J, with 10 bases in between. The CDR3 runs 13 residues. The CDR3 bases are TGTGCCAGCAGCTTGGTAGGCAGTTTTGAAGCTTTCTTT. Protein sequence: CASSLVGSFEAFF.

This chain uses TRBV19 with TRBJ2-3; 11 bases line up with TRBD2. Losses at the gene ends were 7 bases for V and 6 bases for J; bases not matched to a gene: 9. Germline CDR1 is LNHDA and CDR2 is SQIVND (reference sequence). The CDR3 spans 15 residues. The CDR3 sequence: CASTLLAGDRDTQYF. Written as DNA, the CDR3 is TGTGCCAGTACCCTACTAGCGGGGGACCGTGATACGCAGTATTTT.

V and J are TRBV5-1 and TRBJ1-5; D may be TRBD1 (6 bases). The CDR3 runs 14 residues. Trimming shortened V by 4 bases and J by 3 bases, and 11 bases separated the two germline ends. Germline V lookup: CDR1 SGHRS, CDR2 YFSETQ. For the CDR3, the DNA is TGCGCCAGCAGCCTAGGACAGTTCAATCAGCCCCAGCATTTT. Protein: CASSLGQFNQPQHF.

The chain couples TRBV7-2 to TRBJ2-7; 13 bases map to TRBD2. Germline V gene data show CDR1 as SGHTA and CDR2 as FQGNSA. This CDR3 spans 15 amino acids. The V gene end was trimmed by 7 bases and the J gene end by 0 bases; junction bases not matched to a gene: 3. This CDR3 is CASTWTSGGSYEQYF. DNA of the CDR3: TGTGCCAGCACCTGGACTAGCGGGGGCTCCTACGAGCAGTACTTC.

Concerning this clonotype itself: This likely traces to a read error, being one base from a far larger clone. This chain joins TRBV2 and TRBJ2-5; 7 bases match TRBD1. The last part of the DNA fits TRBJ2-1 better; the J call may be wrong. Germline V gene lookup returns CDR1 SNHLY and CDR2 FYNNEI. The CDR3 spans 15 residues. In DNA, the CDR3 is TGTGCCAGCAGCTGGAGCAGGGGGTCCGGCGATGAGCAGTTCTTC. Translating it yields CASSWSRGSGDEQFF.

For this clonotype: A much larger clonotype is one base distant, so this may be a read error. The J gene is TRBJ2-1, the V gene TRBV10-3, with 14 bases fitting TRBD2. The CDR3 runs 14 residues. V dropped 2 bases and J dropped 10; count of bases not matched to a gene: 1. In germline, CDR1 is ENHRY, CDR2 SYGVKD. In DNA form, the CDR3 reads TGTGCCATCAGTGAGGGGACTAGCGGGGGCGAGCAGTTCTTC. Protein sequence: CAISEGTSGGEQFF.

Many counts were recorded for this clonotype. The chain carries TRBV5-5 and TRBJ2-3; D is unresolved. CDR1 is SGHKS, CDR2 YYEKEE, per germline (reference sequence). With 2 bases removed from V and 2 bases from J, the gap between germline ends came to 9 bases. The CDR3 is 14 residues long. CDR3 loop: CASSFWSSTDTQYF. For the CDR3, the DNA is TGTGCCAGCAGCTTTTGGTCTTCCACAGATACGCAGTATTTT.

The chain employs TRBV25-1 and TRBJ2-3; D possibly corresponds to TRBD2 (6 bases). V was cut by 6 bases and J by 2 bases, with 24 bases left in between. CDR3 length: 18 residues. Germline-derived CDR1 and CDR2 are MGHDK and SYGVNS. CDR3 in DNA: TGTGCCAGCAGCCCCCCCCCCGGAGTAGCGGCTGCCACAGATACGCAGTATTTT. Translation: CASSPPPGVAAATDTQYF.

Many counts were recorded for this clonotype. The germline gene is not matched at one end of the junction; a read error may be the cause. V and J are TRBV6-1 and TRBJ2-1; TRBD2 agrees at 8 bases. The CDR3 length is 14 residues. CDR1 is MNHNS and CDR2 is SASEGT in the germline V gene. CDR3: CASREAGVGNEQFF. In DNA, the CDR3 is TGTGCCAGCAGGGAAGCGGGGGTAGGAAATGAGCAGTTCTTC.

The rearrangement joins TRBV29-1 to TRBJ1-3, with no clear D. Germline CDR1 and CDR2: SQVTM and ANQGSEA. The length of the CDR3 is 12 residues. Trimming stripped 4 bases from V and 1 base from J, with 5 bases between. The CDR3 DNA sequence: TGCAGCGTTGCCTTATCTGGAAACACCATATATTTT. Amino acids: CSVALSGNTIYF.

The CDR3 region is CASSARQGAYTEAFF. The CDR3 bases are TGTGCCAGCAGCGCGCGACAGGGGGCGTACACTGAAGCTTTCTTT. The chain combines TRBV5-5 with TRBJ1-1, with 10 bases lining up with TRBD1. Per the germline V gene, CDR1 is SGHKS and CDR2 is YYEKEE (reference sequence). The CDR3 runs 15 residues. Losses at the gene ends were 4 bases for V and 3 bases for J; bases not matched to a gene: 6.

Ten or more counts support this clonotype. The genes are TRBV18 and TRBJ2-5; tentatively, D is TRBD1 or TRBD2 (5 bases each). Germline CDR1 and CDR2: KGHSH and LQKENI. With 3 bases removed from V and 5 bases from J, the gap between germline ends came to 13 bases. This CDR3 has 14 residues. The CDR3, as DNA: TGTGCCAGCTCACCGGGGGAGTTCGGGGAGACCCAGTACTTC. Amino acids: CASSPGEFGETQYF.

There are many counts of this clonotype. V and J are TRBV3-1 and TRBJ1-5, with 8 bases aligning to TRBD1. V shed 1 base, J shed 4 bases, and the junction held 6 bases outside the gene matches. Germline assignment: CDR1 LGHDT and CDR2 YNNKEL (reference sequence). This CDR3 is built from 16 residues. CDR3 nucleotide sequence: TGTGCCAGCAGCCAAGGACAGGGGACTCCGAATCAGCCCCAGCATTTT. Translation gives CASSQGQGTPNQPQHF. The full variable domain, completed using reference TRBV3-1 and TRBJ1-5, is DTAVSQTPKYLVTQMGNDKSIKCEQNLGHDTMYWYKQDSKKFLKIMFSYNNKELIINETVPNRFSPKSPDKAHLNLHINSLELGDSAVYFCASSQGQGTPNQPQHFGDGTRLSIL.

This clonotype appeared many times. The J gene is TRBJ2-5, the V gene TRBV2; D call uncertain. Per the germline V gene, CDR1 is SNHLY and CDR2 is FYNNEI. The V end was cut by 1 base, the J end by 2 bases, with 5 bases between. CDR3 length: 13 residues. CDR3 in DNA: TGTGCCAGCAGTGAAGGGATACAAGAGACCCAGTACTTC. Translation gives CASSEGIQETQYF. Complete variable domain (other parts from reference TRBV2 and TRBJ2-5): EPEVTQTPSHQVTQMGQEVILRCVPISNHLYFYWYRQILGQKVEFLVSFYNNEISEKSEIFDDQFSVERPDGSNFTLKIRSTKLEDSAMYFCASSEGIQETQYFGPGTRLLVL.

This clonotype has a count of ten or more. This chain connects TRBV16 to TRBJ2-7; D unresolved. This CDR3 region has 11 residues. The V end was cut by 4 bases, the J end by 3 bases, with 4 bases between. Germline assignment: CDR1 KGHSY and CDR2 FQNENV. CDR3 nucleotide sequence: TGTGCCAGCAGCCCTAACTACGAGCAGTACTTC. Translating it yields CASSPNYEQYF.

This clonotype was counted a few times. V and J are TRBV5-4 and TRBJ2-1, with 10 positions matching TRBD1. Germline lookup yields CDR1 SGHNT and CDR2 YYREEE (reference sequence). This CDR3 comprises 16 residues. V was pared by 3 bases and J by 7 bases, with 10 bases of the junction left unmatched. The CDR3 coding sequence is TGTGCCAGCAGCTCAAGAACGGGACAGGGGAGGAATGAGCAGTTCTTC. The encoded protein is CASSSRTGQGRNEQFF. The full variable domain, completed using reference TRBV5-4 and TRBJ2-1, is ETGVTQSPTHLIKTRGQQVTLRCSSQSGHNTVSWYQQALGQGPQFIFQYYREEENGRGNFPPRFSGLQFPNYSSELNVNALELDDSALYLCASSSRTGQGRNEQFFGPGTRLTVL.

This clonotype was recorded many times. The chain has TRBV4-2 and TRBJ2-7; D might be TRBD2 (6 bases). V was shortened by 2 bases and J by 0 bases, with 17 bases between the two germline ends. CDR3 size: 17 residues. Per the germline V gene, CDR1 is LGHNA and CDR2 is YNFKEQ. CDR3 DNA sequence: TGTGCCAGCAGCCAACCGACGGGAGCGGGCAGCTCCTACGAGCAGTACTTC. It codes for CASSQPTGAGSSYEQYF.

This clonotype was detected many times. The chain joins TRBV4-3 to TRBJ2-6; D could derive from TRBD1 or TRBD2 (5 bases each). V was trimmed by 0 bases and J by 0 bases, leaving 12 bases between them. The CDR3 has 18 residues. Looked up from germline, CDR1 is LGHNA and CDR2 is YSLEER. The CDR3 bases are TGCGCCAGCAGCCAAGATTGGGGGATTAGCTCTGGGGCCAACGTCCTGACTTTC. Its protein is CASSQDWGISSGANVLTF.

In this sample, this clonotype turned up many times. This chain connects TRBV7-2 to TRBJ2-1; D gene ambiguous. Germline CDR1 and CDR2: SGHTA and FQGNSA. Trimming removed 5 bases at V and 3 bases at J, with 8 bases between. The length of the CDR3 is 13 residues. CDR3 nucleotide sequence: TGTGCCAGCAGCGTGTACAACTACAATGAGCAGTTCTTC. As protein: CASSVYNYNEQFF. The full variable domain, in which reference TRBV7-2 and TRBJ2-1 provide the parts outside the CDR3, is GAGVSQSPSNKVTEKGKDVELRCDPISGHTALYWYRQSLGQGLEFLIYFQGNSAPDKSGLPSDRFSAERTGGSVSTLTIQRTQQEDSAVYLCASSVYNYNEQFFGPGTRLTVL.

There are a few counts of this clonotype. The V and J genes are TRBV7-3 and TRBJ2-7; 11 nucleotides align to TRBD2. CDR1 and CDR2 from the germline V gene are SGHTA and FQGTGA. The CDR3 runs to 17 residues. Germline trimming cut 5 bases from V and 3 bases from J; bases unmatched to any gene: 12. The CDR3 sequence: CASSPGLAGQTHYEQYF. The DNA for the CDR3 is TGTGCCAGCAGCCCCGGACTAGCGGGCCAGACACACTACGAGCAGTACTTC.

Regarding this clonotype: One base away lies a much larger clone, so this may be a sequencing read error. The chain couples TRBV6-5 to TRBJ1-5, with D unclear. V gave up 2 bases and J gave up 5 bases, with 16 bases separating them. Germline lookup yields CDR1 MNHEY and CDR2 SVGAGI. This CDR3 has 16 residues. CDR3 residues: CASSYTRPARDQPQHF. The CDR3 nucleotides read TGTGCCAGCAGTTACACCCGACCCGCTCGCGATCAGCCCCAGCATTTT.

The sample holds many counts of this clonotype. The chain couples TRBV28 to TRBJ1-1; TRBD1 might be the D (6 bases). This CDR3 is built from 12 residues. V gave up 5 bases and J gave up 11 bases, with 15 bases separating them. Germline CDR1 and CDR2: MDHEN and SYDVKM. Here the CDR3 reads CASSAATGTAFF. As DNA, the CDR3 is TGTGCCAGCAGTGCAGCCACAGGGACGGCTTTCTTT.